This TCR beta chain was retrieved from a study of graft-versus-host responses after intestinal transplantation. Study-wide results and caveats: Among circulating GvH clones, peak levels were associated with early post-transplant declines in HvG clones. GvH clones were found in recipient marrow; some appeared first in ileum or blood.

Turning to this clone: The target antigen is unknown.

Sequencing was performed with immunoSEQ multiplex PCR; in TCRdb, only in-frame clones are kept and a portion is missing. The data contain 90,000 to 150,000 clones, approximately 95% of them singletons. Trimming at V came to 3 bases and at J to 1 base, leaving 8 bases not matched to a gene. The CDR3 runs 17 residues. Germline CDR1 MGHRA, CDR2 YSYEKL. J is TRBJ1-3 and V is TRBV4-1; 8 bases are a match to TRBD1. This clonotype originated in a human donor who received an intestinal transplant. The specimen comprised unstimulated CD8+ T cells sorted from spleen or lymph node cells, sampled before intestinal transplant. CDR3: CASSHDRDRRSGNTIYF. The CDR3 nucleotides read TGCGCCAGCAGCCATGACCGGGACAGGCGATCTGGAAACACCATATATTTT.